The 9 T cell receptor beta chains in this list originate from one sample, sequenced in a study of early T cells in non-severe SARS-CoV-2 infection. MiXCR was run by TCRdb on the 5' RACE reads, yielding one entry per CDR3 protein. The sample records 25,000 to 35,000 distinct CDR3 sequences, over 4% being singletons. The sequencing input was whole blood. Every receptor here comes from an adult who was a healthcare worker with PCR-confirmed SARS-CoV-2 infection or an uninfected control (not recorded which).

The chain recombines TRBV6-5 with TRBJ2-3; no clear D gene. From germline, CDR1 is MNHEY and CDR2 SVGAGI. Trimming cost V 3 bases and J 6 bases, with 10 bases left between them. The CDR3 contains 13 residues. In DNA form, the CDR3 reads TGTGCCAGCAGTTATATCTTTTTGGATACGCAGTATTTT. Translated: CASSYIFLDTQYF.

This clonotype was recorded only once. The chain couples TRBV5-6 to TRBJ2-1; D is ambiguous. This CDR3 has 16 amino acids. Trimming stripped 0 bases from V and 5 bases from J, with 15 bases between. CDR1 is SGHDT, CDR2 YYEEEE, per germline. The CDR3 spells CASSLAGPYMDNEQFF. CDR3 sequence (DNA): TGTGCCAGCAGCTTGGCCGGTCCGTACATGGACAATGAGCAGTTCTTC.

This clonotype has a count of ten or more. The CDR3 sequence: CASSLQGVGTQYF. For the CDR3, the DNA is TGTGCCAGCAGCCTACAGGGTGTTGGGACCCAGTACTTC. The chain couples TRBV12-3 or TRBV12-4 to TRBJ2-5; TRBD1 might be the D (6 bases). The CDR3 has 13 amino acids. V was trimmed by 6 bases and J by 7 bases, leaving 15 bases between them.

In its sample, this clonotype was seen many times. This sequence joins TRBV6-5 and TRBJ1-1, with D uncertain. Germline values: CDR1 MNHEY, CDR2 SVGAGI. The V and J ends lost 2 bases and 1 base respectively, with 5 bases between them. This CDR3 contains 13 residues. CDR3 nucleotides: TGTGCCAGCAGTTACCTCGGGAACACTGAAGCTTTCTTT. Translating it yields CASSYLGNTEAFF.

This clonotype was seen many times. The chain employs TRBV29-1 and TRBJ1-1, with a weak D call TRBD1 (6 bases). The V end was cut by 7 bases, the J end by 4 bases, with 13 bases between. Germline assignment: CDR1 SQVTM and CDR2 ANQGSEA. CDR3 size: 12 residues. The CDR3 nucleotides read TGCAGCGACAACAGGGAATTCACTGAAGCTTTCTTT. Encoded protein: CSDNREFTEAFF.

Ten or more counts support this clonotype. This chain joins TRBV29-1 and TRBJ2-7; possible D gene TRBD2, 5 bases. The CDR3 consists of 12 residues. CDR1 is SQVTM, CDR2 ANQGSEA, per germline. V lost 7 bases to trimming and J lost 2 bases, with 12 bases between them. CDR3 region: CSAAGDTYEQYF. The DNA for the CDR3 is TGCAGCGCCGCGGGCGATACCTACGAGCAGTACTTC.

This clonotype occurred many times. This chain links TRBV7-3 with TRBJ2-2, with D perhaps matching TRBD2 (6 bases). Germline V gene lookup returns CDR1 SGHTA and CDR2 FQGTGA. V lost 5 bases, J lost 6 bases, and 19 bases lay in between. The CDR3 has 16 amino acids. The CDR3 nucleotides read TGTGCCAGCAGCCCTTACGGGGACTCAGGATCCGGGGAGCTGTTTTTT. It codes for CASSPYGDSGSGELFF.

This clonotype was seen at least ten times. The chain joins TRBV7-8 to TRBJ2-3; TRBD2 aligns across 12 bases. This CDR3 is built from 17 residues. Losses at the gene ends were 3 bases for V and 4 bases for J; bases not matched to a gene: 8. Germline values: CDR1 SGHVS, CDR2 FQNEAQ. CDR3 residues: CASSFILAGGSPDTQYF. The CDR3 region has the DNA TGTGCCAGCAGCTTTATTCTAGCGGGAGGGTCACCAGATACGCAGTATTTT.

This clonotype was counted at least ten times. The V call is TRBV18, the J call TRBJ1-5; TRBD1 aligns across 10 bases. CDR1 and CDR2 from the germline V gene are KGHSH and LQKENI. This CDR3 has 16 residues. V gave up 1 base and J gave up 3 bases; unmatched junction bases: 3. The CDR3 bases are TGTGCCAGCTCACCACTGGGACAGGGGTCCAATCAGCCCCAGCATTTT. This encodes CASSPLGQGSNQPQHF.